These 26 T cell receptor beta chains were all obtained from the same sample, sequenced in a study of early T cells in non-severe SARS-CoV-2 infection. TCRdb re-called the 5' RACE reads through MiXCR, storing one row per CDR3 protein. The data hold about 89,000 distinct CDR3 sequences, with about 15% observed a single time. The material sequenced was whole blood. Receptor source: an adult who was a healthcare worker with PCR-confirmed SARS-CoV-2 infection or an uninfected control (not recorded which).

This clonotype was counted only a few times. CDR3 sequence reads: CAISESILATIPQHPPDTQYF. CDR3 sequence (DNA): TGTGCCATCAGTGAGTCGATCTTGGCTACGATTCCGCAGCACCCACCAGATACGCAGTATTTT. The rearrangement joins TRBV10-3 to TRBJ2-3; D is ambiguous. The V and J ends lost 0 bases and 4 bases respectively, with 29 bases between them. Germline CDR1 ENHRY, CDR2 SYGVKD. The CDR3 contains 21 residues.

This clonotype was observed a few times. The rearrangement joins TRBV12-3 or TRBV12-4 to TRBJ1-6; D gene unclear. V was cut by 3 bases and J by 9 bases, with 21 bases left in between. CDR3 size: 17 residues. The DNA of the CDR3 is TGTGCCAGCAGTTTCTCCCCGCCGCCGGGCCGAATTTCACCCCTCCACTTT. This translates into CASSFSPPPGRISPLHF.

This clonotype came up many times. The rearrangement joins TRBV11-2 to TRBJ2-3; D remains unclear. The V end was cut by 0 bases, the J end by 6 bases, with 4 bases between. CDR1 and CDR2 from the germline V gene are SGHAT and FQNNGV. The CDR3 has 12 residues. CDR3 nucleotide sequence: TGTGCCAGCAGCTTAGATCACGATACGCAGTATTTT. This sequence encodes CASSLDHDTQYF.

A few counts support this clonotype. The chain combines TRBV6-5 with TRBJ2-5; a possible D gene is TRBD2 (5 bases). The CDR3 totals 15 residues. The V and J ends lost 2 bases and 2 bases respectively, with 12 bases between them. From germline, CDR1 is MNHEY and CDR2 SVGAGI. In nucleotides, the CDR3 is TGTGCCAGCAGTTACGGTGTGAGGGCTCAAGAGACCCAGTACTTC. This codes for CASSYGVRAQETQYF.

Concerning this clonotype: One base away lies a much larger clone, so this may be a sequencing read error. The chain joins TRBV5-5 to TRBJ1-1; the D gene is possibly TRBD1 (6 bases). In germline, CDR1 is SGHKS, CDR2 YYEKEE (reference sequence). This CDR3 comprises 15 residues. The CDR3 spells CASRLQDRGFTEAYF. The CDR3 region has the DNA TGTGCCAGCAGACTGCAGGACAGAGGTTTTACTGAAGCTTACTTT.

This clonotype has more than one count but fewer than ten. The rearrangement uses TRBV20-1 and TRBJ2-5; D is ambiguous. Germline V gives CDR1 DFQATT, CDR2 SNEGSKA (reference sequence). The CDR3 covers 13 residues. The ends were cut back, 0 bases at V and 7 bases at J, with 12 bases in the middle. CDR3 bases: TGCAGTGCTAGAGATCCGGTCAGAGGGACCCAGTACTTC. It specifies CSARDPVRGTQYF.

In this sample, this clonotype turned up a few times. V gene TRBV12-3 or TRBV12-4 combines with J gene TRBJ2-1; perhaps TRBD2 as D (6 bases). The CDR3 has 13 amino acids. With 6 bases removed from V and 8 bases from J, the gap between germline ends came to 14 bases. The CDR3 DNA sequence: TGTGCCAGCAGCCGGCAACTAGCCGATGAGCAGTTCTTC. Encoded protein: CASSRQLADEQFF.

The chain employs TRBV3-1 and TRBJ2-7; D is unresolved. Trimming removed 1 base at V and 0 bases at J, with 4 bases between. The germline V gene has CDR1 LGHDT and CDR2 YNNKEL (reference sequence). The CDR3 spans 13 residues. This CDR3 reads CASSQAGSYEQYV. The CDR3, as DNA: TGTGCCAGCAGCCAAGCGGGCTCCTACGAGCAGTACGTC.

The chain recombines TRBV5-4 with TRBJ2-3; no clear D gene. This CDR3 is built from 13 residues. Germline-derived CDR1 and CDR2 are SGHNT and YYREEE (reference sequence). The V and J ends lost 2 bases and 8 bases respectively, with 12 bases between them. CDR3 amino acids: CASSFDTAFTQYF. CDR3 coding DNA: TGTGCCAGCAGCTTCGACACAGCTTTTACGCAGTATTTT.

This clonotype was counted a few times. This CDR3 is CASSLGGRYEQYV. The CDR3 coding sequence is TGTGCCAGCAGTTTAGGTGGCAGATACGAGCAGTACGTC. This chain connects TRBV12-3 or TRBV12-4 to TRBJ2-7; no firm D call. This CDR3 spans 13 amino acids. Trimming took 1 base from V and 4 from J, leaving 8 bases between them.

This clonotype was counted only a few times. The genes are TRBV24-1 and TRBJ2-3; 9 nucleotides match TRBD1. Germline trimming cut 4 bases from V and 4 bases from J; bases unmatched to any gene: 8. The CDR3 has 16 residues. CDR1 and CDR2 from the germline V gene are KGHDR and SFDVKD. This chain's CDR3 is CATSDLGQGYADTQYF. In nucleotides, the CDR3 is TGTGCCACCAGTGACCTGGGACAGGGTTATGCAGATACGCAGTATTTT.

This clonotype came up a few times. The chain employs TRBV29-1 and TRBJ2-1; D possibly corresponds to TRBD2 (7 bases). The germline CDR1 and CDR2 sequences are SQVTM and ANQGSEA. V dropped 7 bases and J dropped 3 bases, with 19 bases sitting between them. The CDR3 extends over 15 amino acids. CDR3 sequence: CSAEGGPLHYNEQFF. The CDR3 bases are TGCAGCGCGGAGGGGGGGCCACTTCACTACAATGAGCAGTTCTTC.

In its sample, this clonotype was seen many times. The chain's CDR3 is CASSLADGYEQYV. In DNA, the CDR3 is TGTGCCAGCAGCTTAGCGGACGGATACGAGCAGTACGTC. This sequence joins TRBV11-2 and TRBJ2-7; D gene uncertain. The CDR3 extends over 13 amino acids. CDR1 is SGHAT and CDR2 is FQNNGV in the germline V gene. V was trimmed by 1 base and J by 4 bases, leaving 8 bases between them.

The gene calls are TRBV5-1 and TRBJ2-1, with TRBD1 as a possible D gene (6 bases). Germline CDR1 and CDR2: SGHRS and YFSETQ. This CDR3 contains 15 residues. Trimming removed 3 bases from V and 1 base from J, with 11 bases in between. The CDR3 nucleotides are TGCGCCAGCAGCTCCGGACAGACGTCCTACAATGAGCAGTTCTTC. Translation: CASSSGQTSYNEQFF.

Many counts were recorded for this clonotype. The chain carries TRBV28 and TRBJ1-4, with 7 bases aligning to TRBD1. With V trimmed by 5 bases and J by 13 bases, 19 bases remained unmatched. Per germline, CDR1 MDHEN and CDR2 SYDVKM. The CDR3 has 16 residues. CDR3 bases: TGTGCCAGCAGTCTGGCCCAAACAGGGGCGAGGGGGGGACTGTTTTTT. Translating gives CASSLAQTGARGGLFF.

As DNA, the CDR3 is TGTGCCAGCAGCTTTAACCAGGGTCTTTACGAGCAGTACGTC. It is translated as CASSFNQGLYEQYV. The chain has TRBV5-4 and TRBJ2-7, with D possibly matching TRBD1 (5 bases). This CDR3 is 14 amino acids long. In germline, CDR1 is SGHNT, CDR2 YYREEE (reference sequence). V lost 2 bases and J 4 bases, leaving 13 bases between the germline ends.

The chain has TRBV29-1 and TRBJ2-1; 8 bases agree with TRBD1. This CDR3 comprises 14 residues. J was trimmed by 8 bases and V by 4 bases; bases with no gene match: 10. CDR1 and CDR2 from the germline V gene are SQVTM and ANQGSEA. The CDR3: CSVAYRGVWDEQFF. CDR3 nucleotide sequence: TGCAGCGTTGCTTACAGGGGGGTATGGGATGAGCAGTTCTTC.

The chain has TRBV5-4 and TRBJ2-7; 7 positions match TRBD2. The CDR3 is made up of 13 amino acids. The J segment lost 4 bases and the V segment lost 2 bases, leaving 3 bases of the junction unmatched. Germline V gene data show CDR1 as SGHNT and CDR2 as YYREEE (reference sequence). CDR3 DNA sequence: TGTGCCAGCAGCTTTTCGGGGGGTTACGAGCAGTACGTC. This gives the protein CASSFSGGYEQYV.

Notes on this clonotype: A read error may be the cause here, since a much bigger clone is one base away. V and J are TRBV2 and TRBJ2-3; TRBD2 matches at 14 bases. This CDR3 contains 15 residues. The V and J ends lost 10 bases and 10 bases, in that order; junction bases with no gene match: 13. Germline V lookup: CDR1 SNHLY, CDR2 FYNNEI. The CDR3 DNA sequence: TGTGCCATCAGGCGGACTAGCGGGGGGAATAAGGCGCAGTATTTT. Translation gives CAIRRTSGGNKAQYF.

Only a few counts were recorded for this clonotype. The chain is built from TRBV4-1 and TRBJ1-1; maybe TRBD1 (5 bases). V was shortened by 4 bases and J by 5 bases, with 14 bases between the two germline ends. This CDR3 spans 14 amino acids. CDR1 MGHRA and CDR2 YSYEKL come from the germline V gene. This chain's CDR3 is CASSPAAGGTEAFF. CDR3 in DNA: TGCGCCAGCAGCCCCGCCGCGGGGGGGACTGAAGCTTTCTTT.

This chain uses TRBV20-1 with TRBJ1-1, with 7 bases aligning to TRBD1. The CDR3 totals 12 residues. V shed 4 bases and J 3 bases; nucleotides not matched to a gene: 2. Per the germline V gene, CDR1 is DFQATT and CDR2 is SNEGSKA (reference sequence). DNA of the CDR3: TGCAGTGCTAAACAGGGGTACACTGAAGCTTTCTTT. The encoded protein is CSAKQGYTEAFF.

J is TRBJ2-3 and V is TRBV5-6; D unclear. Germline values: CDR1 SGHDT, CDR2 YYEEEE. The CDR3 covers 17 residues. Trimming stripped 4 bases from V and 0 bases from J, with 18 bases between. The CDR3: CASSRSYGSTSTDTQYF. The CDR3 DNA sequence: TGTGCCAGCAGCCGCTCCTACGGGTCAACTAGCACAGATACGCAGTATTTT.

At least ten counts were recorded for this clonotype. This rearrangement joins TRBV2 to TRBJ1-5; D gene ambiguous. Between the trimmed V and J ends, which lost 6 bases and 0 bases, there was a span of 6 bases. The CDR3 spans 13 residues. Germline assignment: CDR1 SNHLY and CDR2 FYNNEI. The CDR3 DNA is TGTGCCAGCAGGACATTTAGCAATCAGCCCCAGCATTTT. It yields the protein CASRTFSNQPQHF.

The V and J genes are TRBV10-3 and TRBJ1-1; D is perhaps TRBD1 (5 bases). The V gene's germline CDR1 is ENHRY and CDR2 SYGVKD. The V gene lost 8 bases and the J gene lost 1 base, with 11 bases spanning the gap. The CDR3 has 13 amino acids. CDR3 residues: CAIGRTPNTEAFF. CDR3 sequence (DNA): TGTGCCATCGGAAGGACACCGAACACTGAAGCTTTCTTT.

V gene TRBV12-3 or TRBV12-4 combines with J gene TRBJ2-1; possibly TRBD1 for D (6 bases). V was shortened by 5 bases and J by 1 base, with 12 bases between the two germline ends. The CDR3 contains 15 residues. CDR3 amino acids: CASSPRTASYNEQFF. In DNA, the CDR3 is TGTGCCAGCAGTCCCCGGACAGCATCCTACAATGAGCAGTTCTTC.

Ten or more counts support this clonotype. The rearrangement links TRBV29-1 to TRBJ2-3, with a weak D call TRBD2 (6 bases). Germline assignment: CDR1 SQVTM and CDR2 ANQGSEA. V was clipped by 5 bases and J by 2 bases, with 17 bases between them. CDR3 length: 15 residues. The CDR3 loop reads CSVRRGGGYTDTQYF. In DNA, the CDR3 is TGCAGCGTTCGCCGGGGAGGAGGGTACACAGATACGCAGTATTTT.